The 19 T cell receptor beta chains in this list originate from one sample, sequenced in a study of shared clonotypes between healthy human individuals. TCRdb's table, derived via immunoSEQ multiplex PCR, lists solely in-frame clones and lacks some. The data show about 2 million clones, 85% to 95% seen once. Sequences were obtained from naive CD4+ T cells sorted from blood. Indicated subset: CD45RA+ positively selected. Receptor source: a young man in good health.

On this clone itself: An end of the junction differs from the germline gene, which may be a read error. The V and J genes are TRBV20-1 and TRBJ1-1; D remains unclear. Germline V gene sequence: CDR1 DFQATT, CDR2 SNEGSKA (reference sequence). The CDR3 is 11 amino acids. The CDR3 DNA sequence: TGCAGTGCAAGAACCGGATATAGTCCCTTTTTT. It encodes CSARTGYSPFF.

Details on this clone: This specimen includes other DNA sequences encoding the same CDR3. This chain uses TRBV7-2 with TRBJ2-1; weak D call: TRBD2 (5 bases). The V end lost 1 base, the J end lost 1 base, and 8 bases lay between the germline ends. Per germline, CDR1 SGHTA and CDR2 FQGNSA. This CDR3 is 15 amino acids long. The CDR3 reads CASSLGGGSYNEQFF. CDR3 bases: TGTGCCAGCAGCTTAGGTGGCGGGTCCTACAATGAGCAGTTCTTC.

Notes on this clone: This clone may be a read error of a much larger clone one base away. The chain joins TRBV6-1 to TRBJ2-7, with D maybe TRBD1 (5 bases). CDR1 is MNHNS and CDR2 is SASEGT in the germline V gene. Trimming shortened V by 5 bases and J by 3 bases, and 8 bases separated the two germline ends. The CDR3 consists of 12 residues. The CDR3 coding sequence is TGTGCCAGCAGTTCGGACATCTACGAGCAGTACTTC. It codes for CASSSDIYEQYF.

The CDR3 region has the DNA TGTGCCAGCAGTGTGGGACAGGTGGATTGGGGCACAGATACGCAGTATTTT. Translation: CASSVGQVDWGTDTQYF. V gene TRBV7-9 combines with J gene TRBJ2-3, with 8 positions matching TRBD1. The germline CDR1 and CDR2 sequences are SEHNR and FQNEAQ (reference sequence). The length of the CDR3 is 17 residues. V lost 6 bases and J lost 1; bases outside the gene matches: 12.

The rearrangement links TRBV6-1 to TRBJ1-5; the D is unclear. Trimming removed 2 bases at V and 5 bases at J, with 13 bases between. From germline, CDR1 is MNHNS and CDR2 SASEGT. CDR3 size: 15 residues. Written as DNA, the CDR3 is TGTGCCAGCAGTGAATGGGGAGGGTGGGATCAGCCCCAGCATTTT. Amino acid sequence: CASSEWGGWDQPQHF.

The rearrangement uses TRBV28 and TRBJ1-2; 8 bases map to TRBD1. J lost 12 bases, V lost 6 bases, and 18 bases had no gene match. The CDR3 runs 15 residues. The germline V gene encodes CDR1 MDHEN and CDR2 SYDVKM. CDR3 sequence reads: CASSSQPSGQDLDTF. The CDR3 DNA is TGTGCCAGCAGCTCCCAGCCCTCGGGACAGGATCTCGACACCTTC.

This clone was recorded many times. DNA for the CDR3: TGTGCCAGCAGCTTATGGACAGGGGCCGAGACCCAGTACTTC. Translating gives CASSLWTGAETQYF. This chain links TRBV11-2 with TRBJ2-5; 9 nucleotides align to TRBD1. Germline CDR1 SGHAT, CDR2 FQNNGV. V shed 2 bases and J 5 bases; nucleotides not matched to a gene: 3. The CDR3 totals 14 residues.

The chain's CDR3 is CASQGWGYTF. The CDR3 coding sequence is TGTGCCAGCCAAGGGTGGGGCTACACCTTC. The chain links TRBV7-9 to TRBJ1-2, with unresolved D. CDR3 length: 10 amino acids. Germline CDR1 and CDR2: SEHNR and FQNEAQ (reference sequence). V was shortened by 8 bases and J by 8 bases, with 9 bases between the two germline ends.

This sequence joins TRBV30 and TRBJ1-3; tentative D call: TRBD1 (6 bases). Germline lookup yields CDR1 GTSNPN and CDR2 SVGIG (reference sequence). V lost 7 bases and J 0 bases, leaving 16 bases between the germline ends. The CDR3 runs to 15 residues. CDR3 DNA: TGTGCCTACCGCGGGACATCCTTCTCTGGAAACACCATATATTTT. This codes for CAYRGTSFSGNTIYF.

The chain combines TRBV30 with TRBJ2-2, with 8 nucleotides matching TRBD2. V trimming: 2 bases; J trimming: 4 bases; junction bases outside the gene matches: 6. The germline gives CDR1 GTSNPN, CDR2 SVGIG (reference sequence). The CDR3 covers 15 residues. CDR3 DNA sequence: TGTGCCTGGAGTTTAAGACTAGCGCTCACCGGGGAGCTGTTTTTT. It encodes CAWSLRLALTGELFF.

Points on this clone: The same CDR3 also results from other DNA sequences found in this sample. The chain has TRBV5-1 and TRBJ2-3, with D perhaps matching TRBD2 (5 bases). The CDR3 length is 13 residues. Looked up from germline, CDR1 is SGHRS and CDR2 is YFSETQ. The V end was cut by 0 bases, the J end by 6 bases, with 8 bases between. The CDR3 reads CASSLGGSDTQYF. The CDR3 DNA is TGCGCCAGCAGCTTGGGAGGGTCGGATACGCAGTATTTT.

This chain links TRBV21-1 with TRBJ1-6. TRBV21-1 is reported as a pseudogene. The CDR3 is made up of 14 amino acids. CDR3 nucleotides: TGTGCCAGCAGCAAAGCGCTTTGGGGTTCACCCCTCCACTTT. Translation: CASSKALWGSPLHF.

This chain links TRBV5-1 with TRBJ2-3; D possibly corresponds to TRBD2 (6 bases). The CDR3 extends over 13 amino acids. The ends were cut back, 2 bases at V and 7 bases at J, with 11 bases in the middle. The germline CDR1 and CDR2 sequences are SGHRS and YFSETQ. Here the CDR3 DNA reads TGCGCCAGCAGCTTTGGGACTCCCTATACGCAGTATTTT. Protein sequence: CASSFGTPYTQYF.

The chain is built from TRBV6-5 and TRBJ1-1; 7 nucleotides align to TRBD1. The germline V gene encodes CDR1 MNHEY and CDR2 SVGAGI. This CDR3 has 15 residues. Germline trimming cut 11 bases from V and 8 bases from J; bases unmatched to any gene: 20. CDR3: CAVKGAPSGRGEAFF. The CDR3 DNA sequence: TGTGCCGTCAAGGGGGCGCCGTCCGGCAGGGGGGAAGCTTTCTTT.

A remark on this clone: This same CDR3 is encoded by further DNA sequences in the sample. The genes are TRBV6-5 and TRBJ2-5, with 8 bases aligning to TRBD1. Germline lookup yields CDR1 MNHEY and CDR2 SVGAGI. V was clipped by 7 bases and J by 5 bases; unmatched bases: 0. CDR3 length: 11 amino acids. CDR3 loop: CASNRGETQYF. The DNA of the CDR3 is TGTGCCAGCAACAGGGGGGAGACCCAGTACTTC.

The rearrangement uses TRBV27 and TRBJ2-3; D might be TRBD1 (8 bases). Per the germline V gene, CDR1 is MNHEY and CDR2 is SMNVEV (reference sequence). This CDR3 has 15 amino acids. Trimming pared 6 bases from V and 2 bases from J, leaving 15 bases between. The CDR3 sequence: CASSQAGQATDTQYF. Written as DNA, the CDR3 is TGTGCCAGCAGCCAAGCGGGACAGGCCACAGATACGCAGTATTTT.

In the case of this clone: A much larger clone sits a single nucleotide away, making a read error possible. Other DNA sequences from this sample encode an identical CDR3 as well. This chain connects TRBV20-1 to TRBJ2-2; D is unresolved. This CDR3 has 11 amino acids. V lost 2 bases and J 5 bases, leaving 3 bases between the germline ends. The germline gives CDR1 DFQATT, CDR2 SNEGSKA (reference sequence). CDR3 nucleotide sequence: TGCAGTGCTAGAAGAACCGGGGAGCTGTTTTTT. It yields the protein CSARRTGELFF.

The chain combines TRBV6-1 with TRBJ2-2; weak D call: TRBD2 (7 bases). Germline values: CDR1 MNHNS, CDR2 SASEGT. The V gene lost 3 bases and the J gene lost 4 bases, with 18 bases spanning the gap. The CDR3 runs 17 residues. In DNA form, the CDR3 reads TGTGCCAGCAGTGATTCAATAGGGGGGGCCCTCACCGGGGAGCTGTTTTTT. Amino acids: CASSDSIGGALTGELFF.

The gene calls are TRBV9 and TRBJ1-2; 10 nucleotides agree with TRBD1. CDR1 is SGDLS, CDR2 YYNGEE, per germline. With V trimmed by 0 bases and J by 1 base, 6 bases remained unmatched. The CDR3 runs to 17 residues. The CDR3 coding sequence is TGTGCCAGCAGCGTAGGGACCCGGGACAGGGGTAACTATGGCTACACCTTC. Its protein product is CASSVGTRDRGNYGYTF.